These T cell receptor beta chains were read from a single sample in a study of glioma-infiltrating T cells. TCRdb redid the calling of the multiplex PCR reads with MiXCR, one entry per CDR3 protein. The table has under 200,000 distinct CDR3 sequences, around 42% seen once. The specimen was glioma tissue, nonneoplastic brain tissue, or PBMCs (not recorded which). These receptors all come from a human donor with low-grade glioma or glioblastoma, undergoing nonglioma brain surgery, or in good health (not recorded which). Both conserved end residues are part of each CDR3. The order of the fields is V gene, J gene, clone size, D gene, CDR3 protein, CDR3 DNA. The D gene is left open where the match is weak. Clone size is shown for a subset of rows, as once, few, many or a class of expanded clone.

v_call: TRBV7-3
j_call: TRBJ2-2
clone_size: NA
d_call: TRBD2
cdr3_aa: CASSHSGRAVGELFF
cdr3_nt: TGTGCCAGCAGCCATAGCGGGAGGGCCGTCGGGGAGCTGTTTTTT

v_call: TRBV3-1
j_call: TRBJ2-1
clone_size: few
d_call: TRBD2
cdr3_aa: CASSRLAGGVGQFF
cdr3_nt: TGTGCCAGCAGCCGACTAGCGGGAGGGGTCGGGCAGTTCTTC

v_call: TRBV12-3/TRBV12-4
j_call: TRBJ2-5
clone_size: few
d_call: TRBD1
cdr3_aa: CASSRQGYPQTQYF
cdr3_nt: TGTGCCAGCAGCAGACAGGGGTACCCACAGACCCAGTACTTC

v_call: TRBV14
j_call: TRBJ2-1
clone_size: few
d_call: NA
cdr3_aa: CASSRFVRRSYNEQFF
cdr3_nt: TGTGCCAGCAGCCGGTTCGTTCGCCGGTCATACAATGAGCAGTTCTTC

v_call: TRBV6-1
j_call: TRBJ2-7
clone_size: many
d_call: NA
cdr3_aa: CASSESGTPSIYEQYF
cdr3_nt: TGTGCCAGCAGTGAATCAGGGACTCCCTCCATCTACGAGCAGTACTTC

v_call: TRBV2
j_call: TRBJ2-3
clone_size: many
d_call: NA
cdr3_aa: CASSTIDTQYF
cdr3_nt: TGTGCCAGCAGTACAATAGATACGCAGTATTTT

v_call: TRBV7-3
j_call: TRBJ2-1
clone_size: NA
d_call: NA
cdr3_aa: CASSSLPNRNNYNEQFF
cdr3_nt: TGTGCCAGCAGCTCATTGCCCAACAGAAACAACTACAATGAGCAGTTCTTC

v_call: TRBV29-1
j_call: TRBJ2-5
clone_size: few
d_call: NA
cdr3_aa: CSVVVGEETQYF
cdr3_nt: TGCAGCGTTGTGGTAGGAGAGGAGACCCAGTACTTC

v_call: TRBV7-2
j_call: TRBJ1-5
clone_size: NA
d_call: NA
cdr3_aa: CASGSDSNQPQHF
cdr3_nt: TGTGCCAGCGGCTCCGATAGCAATCAGCCCCAGCATTTT

v_call: TRBV29-1
j_call: TRBJ2-1
clone_size: NA
d_call: NA
cdr3_aa: CSVRTYNEQFF
cdr3_nt: TGCAGCGTTAGAACCTACAATGAGCAGTTCTTC

v_call: TRBV5-1
j_call: TRBJ2-2
clone_size: NA
d_call: NA
cdr3_aa: CASSLKSRPNTGELFF
cdr3_nt: TGCGCCAGCAGCTTGAAATCCAGGCCGAACACCGGGGAGCTGTTTTTT

v_call: TRBV20-1
j_call: TRBJ2-1
clone_size: NA
d_call: TRBD2
cdr3_aa: CSATVGRNEKFF
cdr3_nt: TGCAGTGCAACAGTCGGGAGGAATGAGAAGTTCTTC

v_call: TRBV20-1
j_call: TRBJ2-1
clone_size: NA
d_call: TRBD2
cdr3_aa: CSASPGLAAYNEKFF
cdr3_nt: TGCAGTGCTAGCCCGGGACTAGCGGCTTACAATGAGAAGTTCTTT

v_call: TRBV5-1
j_call: TRBJ2-7
clone_size: NA
d_call: NA
cdr3_aa: CASSVTGRREQYF
cdr3_nt: TGCGCCAGCAGCGTGACAGGGAGGAGGGAGCAGTACTTC

v_call: TRBV20-1
j_call: TRBJ2-3
clone_size: many
d_call: NA
cdr3_aa: CSARGTTADTQYF
cdr3_nt: TGCAGTGCTAGAGGGACTACGGCAGATACGCAGTATTTT

v_call: TRBV3-1
j_call: TRBJ2-1
clone_size: NA
d_call: TRBD2
cdr3_aa: CASSQPAGTSVDNEQFF
cdr3_nt: TGTGCCAGCAGCCAACCGGCCGGGACTAGCGTGGACAATGAGCAGTTCTTC

v_call: TRBV20-1
j_call: TRBJ1-1
clone_size: many
d_call: NA
cdr3_aa: CSARPDPNTEAFF
cdr3_nt: TGCAGTGCTAGACCGGACCCAAACACTGAAGCTTTCTTT

v_call: TRBV2
j_call: TRBJ2-1
clone_size: NA
d_call: TRBD1
cdr3_aa: CASRTDRGFYNEQFF
cdr3_nt: TGTGCCAGCAGAACGGACAGGGGATTTTACAATGAGCAGTTCTTC

v_call: TRBV2
j_call: TRBJ2-7
clone_size: many
d_call: NA
cdr3_aa: CASSETGFIYEQYF
cdr3_nt: TGTGCCAGCAGTGAGACGGGCTTCATCTACGAGCAGTACTTC

v_call: TRBV10-3
j_call: TRBJ1-1
clone_size: few
d_call: NA
cdr3_aa: CAISQFETATEAFF
cdr3_nt: TGTGCCATCAGTCAGTTTGAGACAGCCACTGAAGCTTTCTTT

v_call: TRBV12-3/TRBV12-4
j_call: TRBJ2-3
clone_size: few
d_call: NA
cdr3_aa: CASSWRRTDTQYF
cdr3_nt: TGTGCCAGCAGTTGGCGCCGCACAGATACGCAGTATTTT

v_call: TRBV6-2/TRBV6-3
j_call: TRBJ2-7
clone_size: many
d_call: NA
cdr3_aa: CASSYYRDNSEQYF
cdr3_nt: TGTGCCAGCAGTTATTACAGGGATAACTCCGAGCAGTACTTC

v_call: TRBV28
j_call: TRBJ2-7
clone_size: many
d_call: TRBD2
cdr3_aa: CASSVSGTSSLEQYF
cdr3_nt: TGTGCCAGCAGTGTTTCCGGGACTAGCTCCCTCGAGCAGTACTTC

v_call: TRBV18
j_call: TRBJ2-3
clone_size: NA
d_call: NA
cdr3_aa: CASSPVGGRGTDTQYF
cdr3_nt: TGTGCCAGCTCACCAGTTGGAGGGAGGGGGACAGATACGCAGTATTTT

v_call: TRBV20-1
j_call: TRBJ1-4
clone_size: many
d_call: NA
cdr3_aa: CSATRVEDEKLFF
cdr3_nt: TGCAGTGCTACTAGGGTTGAGGATGAAAAACTGTTTTTT

v_call: TRBV19
j_call: TRBJ2-1
clone_size: few
d_call: NA
cdr3_aa: CASSKTDNEQFF
cdr3_nt: TGTGCCAGTAGCAAGACTGACAATGAGCAGTTCTTC

v_call: TRBV20-1
j_call: TRBJ2-7
clone_size: NA
d_call: TRBD2
cdr3_aa: CSALVGAGERREQYF
cdr3_nt: TGCAGTGCCCTCGTGGGAGCGGGAGAACGTCGGGAGCAGTACTTC

v_call: TRBV4-1
j_call: TRBJ2-7
clone_size: NA
d_call: TRBD2
cdr3_aa: CASSQAASGLSYEQYF
cdr3_nt: TGCGCCAGCAGCCAAGCCGCTAGCGGCCTCTCCTACGAGCAGTACTTC

v_call: TRBV2
j_call: TRBJ2-7
clone_size: many
d_call: TRBD1
cdr3_aa: CASGTVYEQYF
cdr3_nt: TGTGCCAGCGGGACAGTCTACGAGCAGTACTTC